Sequencing of this T cell receptor (beta chain) was carried out in a study of blood T cell repertoires in COVID-19. Unmatched junction bases numbered 7, after V lost 3 bases and J lost 7 bases. CDR1 and CDR2 from the germline V gene are SGHAT and FQNNGV. The CDR3 runs 14 residues. In the authors' methods: Reference gene primer amplification gave estimated nucleated cell counts. Profiled with immunoSEQ multiplex PCR; TCRdb holds only in-frame clones, not every one. The V and J calls and the clone size are those of that table, but D and trimming were determined from the DNA. Seen here are fewer than 80,000 clones, roughly 92% observed once, and the top ten hold about 5.4%.

The V call is TRBV11-2, the J call TRBJ1-2; TRBD1 matches at 8 bases. The source material was peripheral blood. The clonotype comes from a human donor in a cohort sampled during active COVID-19. The CDR3 nucleotides read TGTGCCAGCAGCTTGGCAGGGGGCGCGGGTGGCTACACCTTC. Its protein product is CASSLAGGAGGYTF.